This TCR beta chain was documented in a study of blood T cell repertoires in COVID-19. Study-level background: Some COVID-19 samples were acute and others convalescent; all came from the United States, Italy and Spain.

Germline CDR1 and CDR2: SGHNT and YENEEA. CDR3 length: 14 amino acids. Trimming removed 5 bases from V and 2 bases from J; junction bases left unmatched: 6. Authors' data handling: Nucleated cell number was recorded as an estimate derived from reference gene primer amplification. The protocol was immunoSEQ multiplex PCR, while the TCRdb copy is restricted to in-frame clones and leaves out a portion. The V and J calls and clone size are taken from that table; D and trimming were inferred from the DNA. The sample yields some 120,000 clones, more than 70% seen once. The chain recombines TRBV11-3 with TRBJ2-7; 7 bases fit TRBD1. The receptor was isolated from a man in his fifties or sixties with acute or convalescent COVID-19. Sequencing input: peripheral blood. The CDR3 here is CASSPPDRPYEQYF. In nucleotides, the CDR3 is TGTGCCAGCAGCCCGCCGGACAGGCCCTACGAGCAGTACTTC.